The next 19 T cell receptor beta chains were all read from a single sample in a study of blood T cells in healthy people across ages. A second about 7 to 12 cycle PCR used barcoded and J-beta primers. TCRdb re-called the 5' RACE reads with MiXCR, one entry per CDR3 protein. Of 1.5 million to 2 million distinct CDR3 sequences listed, 28% were seen once; the top ten hold roughly 8%. Material: blood. These receptors were obtained from a woman under 40 in good health.

The V gene is TRBV28, the J gene TRBJ2-4; maybe TRBD2 (5 bases). Per the germline V gene, CDR1 is MDHEN and CDR2 is SYDVKM. Trimming cost V 1 base and J 1 base, with 17 bases left between them. This CDR3 contains 18 residues. CDR3 DNA sequence: TGTGCCAGCAGTTTATTATATTCTACGGGAACGGCCAAAAACATTCAGTACTTC. Its translation is CASSLLYSTGTAKNIQYF.

To note about this clonotype: A single base separates this from a much larger clone, so it may be a read error. The rearrangement uses TRBV4-1 and TRBJ2-7; D is possibly TRBD1 or TRBD2 (5 bases each). The CDR3 sequence is 18 residues long. CDR1 and CDR2 from the germline V gene are MGHRA and YSYEKL. The V gene lost 2 bases and the J gene lost 0 bases, with 20 bases spanning the gap. The CDR3 loop is CASSQNGLGRQSSYEQYF. The CDR3 bases are TGCGCCAGCAGCCAAAATGGGTTGGGGAGACAGAGCTCCTACGAGCAGTACTTC.

Worth noting for this clonotype: This clone may be a read error of a much larger clone one base away. V is TRBV3-1 and J is TRBJ2-7; possible D gene TRBD2, 5 bases. The germline CDR1 and CDR2 sequences are LGHDT and YNNKEL (reference sequence). CDR3 length equals 15 residues. Trimming cost V 5 bases and J 2 bases, with 16 bases left between them. The CDR3 here is CASSSEGQPPYEQYF. CDR3 DNA: TGTGCCAGCAGCTCCGAGGGCCAGCCTCCCTACGAGCAGTACTTC.

There are a few counts of this clonotype. The J gene is TRBJ2-7, the V gene TRBV7-2, with 11 positions matching TRBD2. Trimming at V came to 5 bases and at J to 2 bases, leaving 14 bases not matched to a gene. This CDR3 comprises 18 residues. Germline V gene data show CDR1 as SGHTA and CDR2 as FQGNSA. CDR3 protein: CASSPGGLAGGGAYEQYF. In nucleotides, the CDR3 is TGTGCCAGCAGCCCAGGCGGGCTAGCGGGAGGCGGGGCCTACGAGCAGTACTTC. Together with reference TRBV7-2 and TRBJ2-7, the CDR3 gives the full variable domain: GAGVSQSPSNKVTEKGKDVELRCDPISGHTALYWYRQSLGQGLEFLIYFQGNSAPDKSGLPSDRFSAERTGGSVSTLTIQRTQQEDSAVYLCASSPGGLAGGGAYEQYFGPGTRLTVT.

At least ten counts were recorded for this clonotype. The rearrangement joins TRBV7-2 to TRBJ2-7; D ambiguous. V was trimmed by 5 bases and J by 3 bases, leaving 8 bases between them. This CDR3 spans 12 amino acids. Germline CDR1 and CDR2: SGHTA and FQGNSA. In nucleotides, the CDR3 is TGTGCCAGCAGCCCCCCGATCTACGAGCAGTACTTC. Protein sequence: CASSPPIYEQYF.

This clonotype was found once. A much larger clone lies a single base off, so this may be a read error. The chain combines TRBV5-1 with TRBJ2-7; D ambiguous. The germline V gene encodes CDR1 SGHRS and CDR2 YFSETQ. With 5 bases removed from V and 0 bases from J, the gap between germline ends came to 12 bases. The CDR3 sequence is 14 residues long. Here the CDR3 DNA reads TGCGCCAGCAGATTCGCACCTCCCTCCTACGAGCAGTACTTC. Translating it yields CASRFAPPSYEQYF.

V and J are TRBV5-6 and TRBJ2-1; the D gene is possibly TRBD1 (5 bases). This CDR3 is 12 amino acids long. V dropped 2 bases and J dropped 9 bases, with 9 bases sitting between them. Germline lookup yields CDR1 SGHDT and CDR2 YYEEEE. The CDR3 sequence is CASSLFRGEQFF. The DNA of the CDR3 is TGTGCCAGCAGCTTATTTAGGGGTGAGCAGTTCTTC. The full variable domain, its missing parts supplied by reference TRBV5-6 and TRBJ2-1, is DAGVTQSPTHLIKTRGQQVTLRCSPKSGHDTVSWYQQALGQGPQFIFQYYEEEERQRGNFPDRFSGHQFPNYSSELNVNALLLGDSALYLCASSLFRGEQFFGPGTRLTVL.

This clonotype was recorded only once. A much larger clone lies a single base off, so this may be a read error. The rearrangement uses TRBV20-1 and TRBJ2-7, with 8 nucleotides matching TRBD2. CDR3 size: 14 residues. Trimming removed 5 bases from V and 4 bases from J; junction bases left unmatched: 10. Looked up from germline, CDR1 is DFQATT and CDR2 is SNEGSKA (reference sequence). The CDR3 DNA reads TGCAGTGCTCCGGGGGGGTCCCCGGCTTACGAGCAGTACTTC. Amino acids: CSAPGGSPAYEQYF.

The sample holds a few counts of this clonotype. The gene calls are TRBV6-1 and TRBJ1-1; D unclear. Trimming took 1 base from V and 11 from J, leaving 14 bases between them. This CDR3 region has 13 residues. Germline V gene data show CDR1 as MNHNS and CDR2 as SASEGT. In nucleotides, the CDR3 is TGTGCCAGCAGTGAAGTTTGGGCAGGCCCGGCTTTCTTT. Amino acids: CASSEVWAGPAFF.

This clonotype was found a few times. The V and J genes are TRBV6-1 and TRBJ1-5; the D is unclear. Trimming cost V 1 base and J 1 base, with 8 bases left between them. The V gene's germline CDR1 is MNHNS and CDR2 SASEGT. The CDR3 is 15 amino acids. The CDR3 DNA is TGTGCCAGCAGTGAAGTGACAACCAGCAATCAGCCCCAGCATTTT. The encoded protein is CASSEVTTSNQPQHF.

This clonotype was seen a handful of times. This may stem from a read error, because a much larger clone lies one nucleotide away. CDR3 in DNA: TGCAGCGTTGAATTCGCCCAGGAGGACTATGGCTACACCTTC. Amino acid sequence: CSVEFAQEDYGYTF. This rearrangement joins TRBV29-1 to TRBJ1-2; no clear D. V was pared by 2 bases and J by 3 bases, with 13 bases between. This CDR3 spans 14 amino acids. CDR1 is SQVTM and CDR2 is ANQGSEA in the germline V gene.

This clonotype has ten or more counts. CDR3 nucleotide sequence: TGCTCTAAGATTCAGGGGATGAACACTGAAGCTTTCTTT. Amino acids: CSKIQGMNTEAFF. The chain couples TRBV10-2 to TRBJ1-1; D possibly corresponds to TRBD1 (6 bases). The CDR3 spans 13 residues. The V gene's germline CDR1 is WSHSY and CDR2 SAAADI.

The chain has TRBV28 and TRBJ2-3; D perhaps matches TRBD2 (6 bases). V dropped 10 bases and J dropped 14 bases, with 22 bases sitting between them. Germline loops: CDR1 MDHEN, CDR2 SYDVKM. This CDR3 contains 12 residues. The CDR3 protein is CATSGSWVNAYF. The CDR3 coding sequence is TGTGCCACCAGCGGGTCTTGGGTTAACGCGTATTTT.

V is TRBV12-3 or TRBV12-4 and J is TRBJ2-1; no definite D call. The better agreement between TRBJ2-7 and the DNA end casts doubt on the J call. CDR3 length: 14 amino acids. CDR3 sequence reads: CASTRKGSYNEQYF. The DNA for the CDR3 is TGTGCCAGCACCAGGAAGGGCTCCTACAATGAGCAGTACTTC.

Ten or more counts support this clonotype. V is TRBV6-5 and J is TRBJ1-2, with TRBD1 as a possible D gene (5 bases). Germline loops: CDR1 MNHEY, CDR2 SVGAGI. Trimming cost V 7 bases and J 2 bases, with 8 bases left between them. CDR3 size: 12 residues. The DNA of the CDR3 is TGTGCCAGCAAGGGGTTCAACTATGGCTACACCTTC. Residues: CASKGFNYGYTF.

The chain employs TRBV12-5 and TRBJ2-1; 12 bases are shared with TRBD2. Germline CDR1 is LGHNT and CDR2 is FRNRAP. The V segment lost 7 bases and the J segment 8 bases; nucleotides outside the gene matches: 9. The CDR3 runs to 15 residues. In nucleotides, the CDR3 is TGTGCTAGTGCCCTCGGGACTAGCGGGCCCGATGAGCAGTTCTTC. Translating gives CASALGTSGPDEQFF. The whole variable domain, remainder taken from reference TRBV12-5 and TRBJ2-1, is DARVTQTPRHKVTEMGQEVTMRCQPILGHNTVFWYRQTMMQGLELLAYFRNRAPLDDSGMPKDRFSAEMPDATLATLKIQPSEPRDSAVYFCASALGTSGPDEQFFGPGTRLTVL.

This clonotype was detected a few times. The gene calls are TRBV7-9 and TRBJ1-5; no definite D call. The CDR3 spans 15 residues. Germline V gene data show CDR1 as SEHNR and CDR2 as FQNEAQ (reference sequence). V was clipped by 5 bases and J by 6 bases, with 17 bases between them. CDR3 loop: CASSPGPIRGQPQHF. The CDR3 DNA is TGTGCCAGCAGCCCCGGACCCATCCGAGGTCAGCCCCAGCATTTT.

This clonotype has more than one count but fewer than ten. The chain is built from TRBV6-2 or TRBV6-3 and TRBJ2-1; D not resolved. V was trimmed by 6 bases and J by 6 bases, leaving 15 bases between them. CDR3 length: 14 amino acids. CDR1 and CDR2 (germline): MNHEY, SVGEGT. CDR3 sequence: CASRDVSGVNEQFF. CDR3 nucleotides: TGTGCCAGCAGAGATGTGAGTGGGGTCAATGAGCAGTTCTTC.

The genes are TRBV20-1 and TRBJ2-3; D is possibly TRBD2 (6 bases). The length of the CDR3 is 13 residues. Germline V gene sequence: CDR1 DFQATT, CDR2 SNEGSKA (reference sequence). The V end was cut by 4 bases, the J end by 0 bases, with 8 bases between. CDR3 DNA sequence: TGCAGTGCTATAGCGGCTAGCACAGATACGCAGTATTTT. Its translation is CSAIAASTDTQYF.